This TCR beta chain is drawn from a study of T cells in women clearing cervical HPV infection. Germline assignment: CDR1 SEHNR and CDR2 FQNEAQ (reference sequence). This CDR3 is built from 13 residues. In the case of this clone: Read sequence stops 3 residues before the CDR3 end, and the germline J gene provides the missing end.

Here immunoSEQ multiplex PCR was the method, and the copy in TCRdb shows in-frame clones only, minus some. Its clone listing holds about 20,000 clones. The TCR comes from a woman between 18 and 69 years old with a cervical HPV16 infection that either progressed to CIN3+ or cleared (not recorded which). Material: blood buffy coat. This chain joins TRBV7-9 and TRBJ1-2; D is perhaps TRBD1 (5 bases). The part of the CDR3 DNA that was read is TGTGCCAGCAGCTTAGAGGGGTTGAGTGAC. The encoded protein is CASSLEGLSD. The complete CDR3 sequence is CASSLEGLSDYTF. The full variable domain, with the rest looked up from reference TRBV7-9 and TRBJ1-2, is DTGVSQNPRHKITKRGQNVTFRCDPISEHNRLYWYRQTLGQGPEFLTYFQNEAQLEKSRLLSDRFSAERPKGSFSTLEIQRTEQGDSAMYLCASSLEGLSDYTFGSGTRLTVV.